This record looks at one TCR beta chain sequence and its context. Germline is not matched at one junction end, which may reflect a read error. This entry belongs to a study of T-cell reconstitution after alpha-beta-depleted transplantation in children. Germline V gene sequence: CDR1 MNHNS, CDR2 SASEGT. The CDR3 is 16 residues long. Unique molecular identifiers featured in how the TCRbeta library was prepared. TCRdb re-derived calls from the PCR reads in MiXCR, one entry per CDR3 protein. Counted here are approximately 400,000 distinct CDR3 sequences, roughly a tenth occurring once; the ten biggest clones make up roughly 6%.

This TCR was sampled from a human donor who donated a stem cell graft to a child with acute myeloid leukemia. The genes are TRBV6-1 and TRBJ1-3; D not resolved. This specimen consisted of PBMCs from the stem cell graft donor, obtained from the stem cell graft. CDR3 protein: CASRRGGSSSANTIYF. The CDR3 DNA follows: TGTGCCAGCAGAAGAGGAGGCAGTAGCTCTGCAAACACCATATATTTT.